The T cell receptor beta chain under discussion was sequenced for a study of blood T cell repertoires in COVID-19. Under the authors' procedure: Amplification of reference gene primers was used by the study to estimate nucleated cell counts. Sequenced by immunoSEQ multiplex PCR; TCRdb stores in-frame clones only, minus some. Clonal size and the V and J genes are those of that table, whereas D and trimming came from the DNA. The repertoire holds some 240,000 clones, with 70% to 90% as singletons. The study drew participants aged about 18 to 95 years from 20 to 30 US areas. During the 2 weeks before they entered the study, exposed participants had met someone with a PCR-confirmed or clinician-diagnosed COVID-19 case. The length of the CDR3 is 15 residues. Germline V gene sequence: CDR1 SEHNR, CDR2 FQNEAQ (reference sequence). With V trimmed by 5 bases and J by 4 bases, 11 bases remained unmatched.

This clonotype was sampled from a woman between 45 and 60 years old who had been exposed to COVID-19. What was sequenced was PBMCs or T cells enriched from blood (not recorded which). The chain joins TRBV7-9 to TRBJ2-7; 7 bases map to TRBD1. The CDR3, as DNA: TGTGCCAGCAGCACCTATCCGGGACAGCAATACGAGCAGTACTTC. This sequence encodes CASSTYPGQQYEQYF.